Listed below are T cell receptor beta chains from one sample, sequenced in a study of cytomegalovirus exposure and HLA in healthy donors. The protocol was immunoSEQ multiplex PCR, while the TCRdb copy is restricted to in-frame clones and leaves out a portion. The sample records 110,000 to 150,000 clones, just over 85% being singletons. The material sequenced was PBMCs. These receptors all stem from a woman under 30 in good health and CMV-seropositive. The CDR3 runs from the conserved cysteine through the conserved F or W. D genes are given only for firm matches.

TRBD1 | TRBJ1-2 | TRBV27 | TGTGCCAGCAGAGCCACAGGGGTAAACTATGGCTACACCTTC | CASRATGVNYGYTF
TRBD2 | TRBJ2-2 | TRBV28 | TGTGCCAGCAGCTACGGCTTAGGACTAGCGGGGCCTAACACCGGGGAGCTGTTTTTT | CASSYGLGLAGPNTGELFF
NA | TRBJ2-1 | TRBV6-5 | TGTGCCAGCCAAGAGGCCCCCTACAATGAGCAGTTCTTC | CASQEAPYNEQFF
NA | TRBJ2-1 | TRBV14 | TGTGCCAGCAGCCCCCCAGGGAAACGGTACGATGAGCAGTTCTTC | CASSPPGKRYDEQFF
NA | TRBJ2-3 | TRBV2 | TGTGCCAGGATTAGGGGAAGCACAGATACGCAGTATTTT | CARIRGSTDTQYF
NA | TRBJ1-5 | TRBV7-2 | TGTGCCAGCAGCTTAGACGGACAGATCAATCAGCCCCAGCATTTT | CASSLDGQINQPQHF
TRBD1 | TRBJ1-6 | TRBV7-9 | TGTGCCAGCAGCCTTTCCGGGACAGCGGGGGTGACCCTCCACTTT | CASSLSGTAGVTLHF
TRBD2 | TRBJ2-1 | TRBV9 | TGTGCCAGCAGCGTAGTAGCTAGCGGGAGGAATGAGCAGTTCTTC | CASSVVASGRNEQFF
NA | TRBJ1-5 | TRBV6-1 | TGTGCCAGCAGTGAAGGTGCCGGGGGGTCATGGCCCCAGCATTTT | CASSEGAGGSWPQHF
TRBD2 | TRBJ2-1 | TRBV5-4 | TGTGCCAGCAGCCTAGCGGCCAAGGCGAACAATGAGCAGTTCTTC | CASSLAAKANNEQFF
NA | TRBJ1-1 | TRBV7-6 | TGTGCCAGCAGCTTAAATGGGAGGGGTGAAGCTTTCTTT | CASSLNGRGEAFF
NA | TRBJ1-5 | TRBV5-1 | TGCGCCAGCAGCCGAGGGGGAATAGCCAATCAGCCCCAGCATTTT | CASSRGGIANQPQHF
TRBD1 | TRBJ1-3 | TRBV4-2 | TGTGCCAGCAGCGACAGGGGAAACTCTGGAAACACCATATATTTT | CASSDRGNSGNTIYF
TRBD1 | TRBJ1-2 | TRBV7-3 | TGTGCCAGCAGCTTTCCGGGACAGGGGATCTACGGCTACACCTTC | CASSFPGQGIYGYTF
NA | TRBJ1-2 | TRBV20-1 | TGCAGTGCTAGAAACAGGTCCTACACCTTC | CSARNRSYTF
NA | TRBJ2-5 | TRBV10-1 | TGCGCCAGCAGTGATCCCATGGAGCGCCCGGAGACCCAGTACTTC | CASSDPMERPETQYF
NA | TRBJ2-1 | TRBV19 | TGTGCCAGTAGTATGCGGGTGGCCTACAATGAGCAGTTCTTC | CASSMRVAYNEQFF
NA | TRBJ2-1 | TRBV19 | TGTGCCAGCTGTGAGGACTACAATGAGCAGTTCTTC | CASCEDYNEQFF